The entry below describes one T cell receptor (beta chain). Its binding antigen is unknown. No clone much larger than this one lies a single base away; base qualities are absent. The time point label, as the study defines it: week 47, end of study. Every vaccine dose consisted of 300 ug of a 20-mer mutant IDH1 peptide in Montanide, administered subcutaneously together with topical imiquimod. Patients received eight vaccinations in weeks 1, 3, 5, 7, 11, 15, 19 and 23, corresponding to visits V03 through V10. The donors had newly diagnosed IDH1-mutant astrocytomas of WHO grade 3 or 4 that showed loss of nuclear ATRX. The samples were drawn from NOA16, a multicentre, single-arm, open-label phase I trial in Germany that tested a mutant IDH1 peptide vaccine in humans for the first time. Genomic DNA for TCRB sequencing was isolated from EDTA blood with the DNeasy Blood and Tissue Kit. Reading from cysteine to phenylalanine, the CDR3 counts 17 amino acids. Only the CDR3 part of the read is kept: 51 bases, read in frame from the first base. The V end gives up 5 bases and the J end 4 bases, leaving 7 bases in the junction not matched to a gene. CDR1 and CDR2 were assigned from the germline V gene as SNHLY and FYNNEI.

The sample comes from a study of a mutant IDH1 vaccine in newly diagnosed glioma (dated by TCRdb to the early 2020s). A note on the overall study: In the chemotherapy-containing groups, vaccination started alongside temozolomide cycles, whereas in patients who had radiotherapy alone it started 4-6 weeks after radiotherapy. Of the roughly 30 treated patients, approximately 62% were male and approximately 40% were female, and a mean age of approximately 40 years was recorded. Before enrollment, patients had received standard therapy of radiotherapy alone, temozolomide alone, or radiochemotherapy with temozolomide; most received the combination. Visit V12 was the week-35 safety follow-up and visit V13 was the week-47 end of study. Peripheral blood was collected at six visits: V03 (baseline), V05, V07, V10, V12 and V13. For exploratory analyses, 25 treated patients had longitudinal TCRB deep sequencing done wherever samples were available.

Broad study findings and their caveats: The authors noted that analyses of patient blood samples could not be reproduced because of sample limitations. Across multiple MHC alleles, vaccine-induced immune responses were seen in 90% to 95% of patients. Pseudoprogression appeared unrelated to alterations in the top peripheral T cell clonotypes detected by TCRB sequencing. Selection of PBMC samples for TCRB deep sequencing was based on availability.

The library relied on the immunoSEQ multiplex PCR assay. Rearranged TCR beta chain sequences were amplified with the hsTCRB Kit following the manufacturer's protocol. TCRB libraries were sequenced on an Illumina MiSeq. Concerning the study's data processing: The kit vendor's proprietary platform handled demultiplexing, trimming and gene mapping. Not all clones reach the TCRdb copy of this immuneACCESS table, which keeps in-frame sequences only. Checked studies attribute under half of the gap to unresolved V genes and leave the rest unexplained. V, J and clone size are those of that table, while D and trimming were read from the DNA. Present in this sample are about 50,000 clones, about 71% of which were seen just once. 5% to 6% of the sample goes to the ten largest clones.

This TCR was recovered from a man aged 45-60 years with glioma. Rearrangement joined TRBV2 to TRBJ2-3; a stretch of 15 junction bases matches TRBD2. Sequenced material: PBMCs, taken from a glioma patient whose treatment included an IDH1 peptide vaccine. The CDR3 in this case is CASSRTSGGASPDTQYF. The DNA sequence is TGTGCCAGCAGTAGGACTAGCGGGGGGGCCTCCCCAGATACGCAGTATTTT.